The entry that follows covers one T cell receptor beta chain sequence. Its antigen remains unknown. Each patient went into thyroid surgery without having received any treatment. This specimen belongs to a study of metastatic and nonmetastatic thyroid tumors. Study at large: For malignant and benign thyroid patients, tumor or nodule tissue and blood were the sources whose repertoires were compared.

Study results and limitations: Versus benign nodules, malignant thyroid tumors reportedly had significantly higher TCR beta diversity, in blood and tumor.

TCRdb reanalyzed the PCR reads with MiXCR. Of roughly 28,000 clones listed, around 25% are singletons. Germline CDR1 MDHEN, CDR2 SYDVKM. The V gene end was trimmed by 10 bases and the J gene end by 3 bases; junction bases not matched to a gene: 13. CDR3 length: 16 amino acids. The J gene is TRBJ1-5, the V gene TRBV28, with 9 bases aligning to TRBD1. Sequenced sample: blood. The source of this sequence is a female donor with papillary thyroid cancer or a benign thyroid nodule (not recorded which). Some clones in this sample may be carry-over from other donors' samples. The CDR3 DNA sequence: TGTGCCAACAGGGCCGTGCGGACAGGGGACAATCAGCCCCAGCATTTT. It codes for CANRAVRTGDNQPQHF.